Shown below are 29 T cell receptor beta chains from a single sample sequenced in a study of human T cells and chemical hapten exposure. Each CDR3 protein gets one entry after TCRdb re-called the RACE reads with MiXCR. The table records a few hundred thousand distinct CDR3 sequences, around 6% of them present only once. Time point reported: patch test 2, 6 weeks after DPC sensitization. Treatment defined: therapeutic diphenylcyclopropenone sensitization with weekly scalp DPC. The sequencing here drew on whole blood, taken in connection with sensitization to the hapten diphenylcyclopropenone (DPC). The receptor source for this set is a woman younger than 30 with alopecia areata. Some clones in this sample may be carry-over from other donors' samples.

This clonotype was recorded at least ten times. The J gene is TRBJ1-1, the V gene TRBV12-3 or TRBV12-4; D gene uncertain. V was shortened by 0 bases and J by 1 base, with 6 bases between the two germline ends. The CDR3 has 14 residues. The CDR3 nucleotides read TGTGCCAGCAGTTTAGCGTTCGGGAACACTGAAGCTTTCTTT. This sequence encodes CASSLAFGNTEAFF.

This clonotype was seen more than once but under ten times. V and J are TRBV5-1 and TRBJ2-1; tentatively, D is TRBD1 (6 bases). Germline V gene sequence: CDR1 SGHRS, CDR2 YFSETQ. The CDR3 has 12 amino acids. V lost 0 bases to trimming and J lost 10 bases, with 8 bases between them. CDR3 nucleotides: TGCGCCAGCAGCTTGGGGACAGCCGAGCAGTTCTTC. Translated: CASSLGTAEQFF.

Only a few counts were recorded for this clonotype. The V gene is TRBV3-1, the J gene TRBJ1-2; weak D call: TRBD1 (5 bases). V was clipped by 0 bases and J by 4 bases, with 12 bases between them. The CDR3 loop spans 15 amino acids. Germline V gene lookup returns CDR1 LGHDT and CDR2 YNNKEL (reference sequence). CDR3 coding DNA: TGTGCCAGCAGCCAAGATGTGGGGGGGACCTATGGCTACACCTTC. This gives the protein CASSQDVGGTYGYTF.

This clonotype came up many times. This chain joins TRBV11-2 and TRBJ1-2, with 11 bases lining up with TRBD1. CDR3 length equals 15 residues. The V gene's germline CDR1 is SGHAT and CDR2 FQNNGV. V gave up 5 bases and J gave up 4 bases; unmatched junction bases: 6. The DNA of the CDR3 is TGTGCCAGCAGCCCCCCCGGGACAGGGGGCTATGGCTACACCTTC. The encoded protein is CASSPPGTGGYGYTF.

This clonotype was counted ten times or more. The chain carries TRBV10-3 and TRBJ2-3; 7 nucleotides match TRBD1. The CDR3 extends over 13 amino acids. Germline trimming cut 8 bases from V and 2 bases from J; bases unmatched to any gene: 4. CDR1 and CDR2 (germline): ENHRY, SYGVKD. CDR3 nucleotides: TGTGCCATCCAGGACAGGCTCACAGATACGCAGTATTTT. Translated, it gives CAIQDRLTDTQYF.

This chain connects TRBV20-1 to TRBJ1-5; D uncertain. The V end was cut by 4 bases, the J end by 1 base, with 23 bases between. The CDR3 is made up of 18 amino acids. The V gene's germline CDR1 is DFQATT and CDR2 SNEGSKA (reference sequence). In DNA form, the CDR3 reads TGCAGTGCTAAGTACCCGGACGTCCTGCGCTCAAGCAATCAGCCCCAGCATTTT. It yields the protein CSAKYPDVLRSSNQPQHF.

The CDR3 sequence: CASSGDSHYSYEQYF. DNA for the CDR3: TGTGCCAGCAGTGGGGACAGCCATTACTCCTACGAGCAGTACTTC. The chain recombines TRBV12-3 or TRBV12-4 with TRBJ2-7, with 7 positions matching TRBD1. This CDR3 is built from 15 residues. V dropped 5 bases and J dropped 0; count of bases not matched to a gene: 7.

A few counts support this clonotype. A read error may produce the germline difference seen at one junction end. The rearrangement links TRBV5-1 to TRBJ2-1; no clear D gene. The CDR3 is 14 residues long. Germline V gene lookup returns CDR1 SGHRS and CDR2 YFSETQ. The CDR3 protein is CASSVATSNNEQFF. The DNA for the CDR3 is TGCGCCAGCAGCGTGGCCACCTCCAACAATGAGCAGTTCTTC.

This clonotype was detected only a few times. This chain connects TRBV9 to TRBJ1-2; perhaps TRBD1 as D (5 bases). Per the germline V gene, CDR1 is SGDLS and CDR2 is YYNGEE. This CDR3 has 15 residues. With 3 bases removed from V and 0 bases from J, the gap between germline ends came to 12 bases. The CDR3 here is CASSEGPHSNYGYTF. CDR3 in DNA: TGTGCCAGCAGCGAGGGACCCCACTCTAACTATGGCTACACCTTC.

This clonotype was detected a few times. This chain connects TRBV29-1 to TRBJ2-2, with 7 bases aligning to TRBD1. This CDR3 is 16 amino acids long. V lost 7 bases, J lost 1 base, and 12 bases stayed unmatched. Germline CDR1 SQVTM, CDR2 ANQGSEA. The CDR3 nucleotides are TGCAGCGCCATCCTTGCGACAGGGCAGAACACCGGGGAGCTGTTTTTT. The encoded protein is CSAILATGQNTGELFF.

This clonotype is medium-sized by share. The chain uses TRBV5-6 and TRBJ2-1; D is undetermined. This CDR3 has 14 amino acids. Germline assignment: CDR1 SGHDT and CDR2 YYEEEE. V lost 1 base and J 0 bases, leaving 5 bases between the germline ends. CDR3 sequence: CASSLPRSYNEQFF. DNA of the CDR3: TGTGCCAGCAGCTTGCCTCGCTCCTACAATGAGCAGTTCTTC.

This clonotype was counted at least ten times. The CDR3 nucleotides read TGTGCCAGCAGCTCCGGGACAGGGTCTGAAAAACTGTTTTTT. Translated, it gives CASSSGTGSEKLFF. The V gene is TRBV6-2 or TRBV6-3, the J gene TRBJ1-4; 9 bases align to TRBD1. Germline V gene sequence: CDR1 MNHEY, CDR2 SVGEGT. There are 14 residues in the CDR3. With V trimmed by 6 bases and J by 7 bases, 6 bases remained unmatched.

The genes are TRBV12-5 and TRBJ1-6, with 8 bases aligning to TRBD1. V was clipped by 4 bases and J by 10 bases; unmatched bases: 12. CDR3 length: 16 amino acids. CDR1 is LGHNT and CDR2 is FRNRAP in the germline V gene. The CDR3: CASGSRTGYMESPLHF. CDR3 coding DNA: TGTGCTAGTGGTTCTCGGACAGGGTACATGGAGTCACCCCTCCACTTT. The full variable domain, its missing parts supplied by reference TRBV12-5 and TRBJ1-6, is DARVTQTPRHKVTEMGQEVTMRCQPILGHNTVFWYRQTMMQGLELLAYFRNRAPLDDSGMPKDRFSAEMPDATLATLKIQPSEPRDSAVYFCASGSRTGYMESPLHFGNGTRLTVT.

The gene calls are TRBV4-2 and TRBJ2-2, with D possibly matching TRBD1 (5 bases). This CDR3 contains 14 residues. V was shortened by 6 bases and J by 3 bases, with 11 bases between the two germline ends. Germline V gene sequence: CDR1 LGHNA, CDR2 YNFKEQ. In DNA form, the CDR3 reads TGTGCCAGCAGTAGGGGATTGGACACCGGGGAGCTGTTTTTT. As protein: CASSRGLDTGELFF.

This clonotype was seen many times. The gene calls are TRBV7-2 and TRBJ2-3; TRBD2 agrees at 8 bases. Losses at the gene ends were 5 bases for V and 0 bases for J; bases not matched to a gene: 10. From germline, CDR1 is SGHTA and CDR2 FQGNSA. The CDR3 runs 17 residues. CDR3 coding DNA: TGTGCCAGCAGCCCCCTAGGGCGGGGGGCTAGCACAGATACGCAGTATTTT. Translation: CASSPLGRGASTDTQYF.

This chain uses TRBV9 with TRBJ1-1; D uncertain. The CDR3 consists of 13 residues. From germline, CDR1 is SGDLS and CDR2 YYNGEE. V dropped 0 bases and J dropped 4 bases, with 7 bases sitting between them. CDR3 protein: CASSVVSSTEAFF. The CDR3 DNA reads TGTGCCAGCAGCGTAGTTTCTTCCACTGAAGCTTTCTTT.

This clonotype turned up a few times. This rearrangement joins TRBV6-5 to TRBJ2-3, with D possibly TRBD1 on 5 matching bases. V dropped 2 bases and J dropped 3 bases, with 15 bases sitting between them. Germline V gene data show CDR1 as MNHEY and CDR2 as SVGAGI. This CDR3 is built from 16 residues. The CDR3 protein is CASSYNRNGKTDTQYF. The CDR3 DNA reads TGTGCCAGCAGTTACAACAGGAATGGGAAGACAGATACGCAGTATTTT.

The chain employs TRBV18 and TRBJ1-5, with 7 bases that match TRBD1. With 3 bases clipped from V and 7 bases from J, the junction kept 12 bases outside the gene matches. Germline lookup yields CDR1 KGHSH and CDR2 LQKENI. The CDR3 spans 16 residues. CDR3 in amino acids: CASSPAAGGANQPQHF. The CDR3, as DNA: TGTGCCAGCTCACCCGCGGCAGGGGGGGCAAACCAGCCCCAGCATTTT.

J is TRBJ2-5 and V is TRBV27; D may be TRBD2 (6 bases). CDR3 length: 15 amino acids. CDR1 is MNHEY, CDR2 SMNVEV, per germline (reference sequence). V lost 4 bases and J lost 4, with 16 bases in between. The CDR3 DNA reads TGTGCCAGCAGTTCCCGCGGAGGGGCCGTAGAGACCCAGTACTTC. Protein sequence: CASSSRGGAVETQYF.

This rearrangement joins TRBV6-5 to TRBJ1-3; D gene unclear. The ends were cut back, 4 bases at V and 0 bases at J, with 22 bases in the middle. The CDR3 spans 19 residues. The germline CDR1 and CDR2 sequences are MNHEY and SVGAGI. The CDR3 DNA is TGTGCCAGCAGTTCTTGGGATGGGCAGGTCCTTAACTCTGGAAACACCATATATTTT. Its protein is CASSSWDGQVLNSGNTIYF.

This clonotype has a count of ten or more. The chain employs TRBV20-1 and TRBJ1-1; D unresolved. Germline V gene lookup returns CDR1 DFQATT and CDR2 SNEGSKA (reference sequence). The V end lost 5 bases, the J end lost 0 bases, and 7 bases lay between the germline ends. There are 12 residues in the CDR3. The CDR3 nucleotides are TGCAGTGCTCGTATCCTGAACACTGAAGCTTTCTTT. Residues: CSARILNTEAFF.

This clonotype was counted a few times. This chain links TRBV5-6 with TRBJ1-1; D is possibly TRBD1 (5 bases). Germline lookup yields CDR1 SGHDT and CDR2 YYEEEE. The V end lost 4 bases, the J end lost 3 bases, and 16 bases lay between the germline ends. This CDR3 is built from 15 residues. In nucleotides, the CDR3 is TGTGCCAGCAGCGGCGGGGGAGGTCGGGACACTGAAGCTTTCTTT. This sequence encodes CASSGGGGRDTEAFF.

This clonotype was seen only a few times. The J gene is TRBJ2-6, the V gene TRBV10-3; 7 bases match TRBD1. The germline gives CDR1 ENHRY, CDR2 SYGVKD. Unmatched junction bases numbered 8, after V lost 0 bases and J lost 0 bases. CDR3 size: 19 residues. As DNA, the CDR3 is TGTGCCATCAGTGAGTCACCCGTTACAGGGGTCTCTGGGGCCAACGTCCTGACTTTC. Amino acids: CAISESPVTGVSGANVLTF.

The V gene is TRBV24-1, the J gene TRBJ2-1, with TRBD2 matching over 14 bases. Looked up from germline, CDR1 is KGHDR and CDR2 is SFDVKD. The CDR3 extends over 14 amino acids. The trim removed 9 bases at V and 8 bases at J, leaving 5 bases unmatched. The CDR3 here is CATSTSGGAYEQFF. CDR3 nucleotide sequence: TGTGCCACCTCGACTAGCGGGGGGGCTTATGAGCAGTTCTTC.

This clonotype was counted ten times or more. The chain couples TRBV7-3 to TRBJ1-1; 9 bases are shared with TRBD1. Germline trimming cut 5 bases from V and 5 bases from J; bases unmatched to any gene: 6. The CDR3 has 14 amino acids. From germline, CDR1 is SGHTA and CDR2 FQGTGA. The CDR3 sequence is CASSTGGSVTEAFF. CDR3 nucleotides: TGTGCCAGCAGCACAGGGGGCAGCGTTACTGAAGCTTTCTTT.

This clonotype was seen ten or more times. In DNA form, the CDR3 reads TGTGCCAGCAGTTTATCCTGGATGAGGGGCGCTGAAGCTTTCTTT. It encodes CASSLSWMRGAEAFF. The chain uses TRBV27 and TRBJ1-1, with a possible D match to TRBD1 (5 bases). Deletions cut 0 bases from V and 6 bases from J, with 14 bases between. The CDR3 totals 15 residues. The germline V gene encodes CDR1 MNHEY and CDR2 SMNVEV (reference sequence).

This clonotype has more than one count but fewer than ten. V gene TRBV5-1 combines with J gene TRBJ2-1; D is uncertain. The CDR3 runs to 14 residues. V shed 7 bases and J shed 3 bases, with 14 bases lying between them. The germline CDR1 and CDR2 sequences are SGHRS and YFSETQ. This CDR3 is CASGLDNHYNEQFF. For the CDR3, the DNA is TGCGCCAGCGGGTTAGACAACCACTACAATGAGCAGTTCTTC. Variable domain in full (rest from reference TRBV5-1 and TRBJ2-1): KAGVTQTPRYLIKTRGQQVTLSCSPISGHRSVSWYQQTPGQGLQFLFEYFSETQRNKGNFPGRFSGRQFSNSRSEMNVSTLELGDSALYLCASGLDNHYNEQFFGPGTRLTVL.

This clonotype was seen only a few times. The rearrangement uses TRBV4-2 and TRBJ2-1, with TRBD2 matching over 10 bases. V was pared by 2 bases and J by 10 bases, with 14 bases of the junction left unmatched. This CDR3 contains 17 residues. The germline V gene encodes CDR1 LGHNA and CDR2 YNFKEQ. In nucleotides, the CDR3 is TGTGCCAGCAGCCAACCTGAGGGAGCGGGGGGGCCTCGCGAGCAGTTCTTC. It codes for CASSQPEGAGGPREQFF.

This clonotype has just a few counts. The gene calls are TRBV7-2 and TRBJ2-3; unclear D gene. Germline lookup yields CDR1 SGHTA and CDR2 FQGNSA. Trimming shortened V by 5 bases and J by 0 bases, and 9 bases separated the two germline ends. This CDR3 comprises 14 residues. CDR3 in amino acids: CASSPMTSTDTQYF. CDR3 DNA sequence: TGTGCCAGCAGCCCGATGACGAGCACAGATACGCAGTATTTT. The complete variable domain, with remaining parts taken from reference TRBV7-2 and TRBJ2-3, reads GAGVSQSPSNKVTEKGKDVELRCDPISGHTALYWYRQSLGQGLEFLIYFQGNSAPDKSGLPSDRFSAERTGGSVSTLTIQRTQQEDSAVYLCASSPMTSTDTQYFGPGTRLTVL.